Below, 24 T cell receptor beta chains from the same sample are listed, as sequenced in a study of somatic mutations in cytotoxic T cells in rheumatoid arthritis. Assay used: immunoSEQ multiplex PCR; TCRdb lists only in-frame clones, some missing. The data contain around 29,000 clones, 80% to 85% of them singletons. The sample consisted of CD8+ T cells sorted from blood. All receptors come from an adult with rheumatoid arthritis.

This clone was seen once. This sequence joins TRBV14 and TRBJ2-1, with 9 bases matching TRBD2. Germline CDR1 and CDR2: SGHDN and FVKESK. The ends lost 4 bases at V and 9 bases at J; junction bases unmatched: 4. The CDR3 contains 13 residues. The DNA for the CDR3 is TGTGCCAGCAGCCTTGGACTAGCGTTTGAGCAGTTCTTC. Protein sequence: CASSLGLAFEQFF.

The rearrangement joins TRBV19 to TRBJ1-5; D is unclear. There are 14 residues in the CDR3. Germline assignment: CDR1 LNHDA and CDR2 SQIVND (reference sequence). Between the trimmed V and J ends, which lost 1 base and 1 base, there was a span of 5 bases. CDR3 sequence reads: CASSIASSNQPQHF. In DNA form, the CDR3 reads TGTGCCAGTAGTATAGCCTCCAGCAATCAGCCCCAGCATTTT.

The chain recombines TRBV27 with TRBJ1-1; D remains ambiguous. This CDR3 has 14 amino acids. Deletions cut 4 bases from V and 0 bases from J, with 9 bases between. In germline, CDR1 is MNHEY, CDR2 SMNVEV (reference sequence). Written as DNA, the CDR3 is TGTGCCAGCAGTTCGGAGTTCATGAACACTGAAGCTTTCTTT. It is translated as CASSSEFMNTEAFF.

This chain links TRBV29-1 with TRBJ2-1; no clear D. The CDR3 is 14 residues long. Germline loops: CDR1 SQVTM, CDR2 ANQGSEA. The V gene lost 0 bases and the J gene lost 7 bases, with 13 bases spanning the gap. The CDR3 sequence: CSVEDLLDLNEQFF. The CDR3 DNA follows: TGCAGCGTTGAAGACTTGCTAGACCTGAATGAGCAGTTCTTC.

The V gene is TRBV18, the J gene TRBJ2-1; TRBD1 matches 8 bases. The V and J ends lost 3 bases and 2 bases, in that order; junction bases with no gene match: 12. The CDR3 loop spans 18 amino acids. Per germline, CDR1 KGHSH and CDR2 LQKENI. In DNA form, the CDR3 reads TGTGCCAGCTCACCCCCGAACGCTGACAGGGGTCCCTACAATGAGCAGTTCTTC. This encodes CASSPPNADRGPYNEQFF.

The chain has TRBV5-1 and TRBJ2-1; 11 nucleotides match TRBD2. V lost 4 bases to trimming and J lost 3 bases; unmatched junction nucleotides: 6. The germline gives CDR1 SGHRS, CDR2 YFSETQ. The CDR3 is 16 amino acids. The CDR3 DNA follows: TGCGCCAGCAGCCCGGGACTAGCGGTAAACTACAATGAGCAGTTCTTC. Translating it yields CASSPGLAVNYNEQFF. Full variable domain (rest looked up from reference TRBV5-1 and TRBJ2-1): KAGVTQTPRYLIKTRGQQVTLSCSPISGHRSVSWYQQTPGQGLQFLFEYFSETQRNKGNFPGRFSGRQFSNSRSEMNVSTLELGDSALYLCASSPGLAVNYNEQFFGPGTRLTVL.

This chain joins TRBV6-5 and TRBJ2-7; D gene ambiguous. The CDR3 runs to 13 residues. Germline CDR1 is MNHEY and CDR2 is SVGAGI. V lost 1 base and J lost 3, with 7 bases in between. CDR3 loop: CASSYYANYEQYF. CDR3 nucleotides: TGTGCCAGCAGTTACTATGCTAACTACGAGCAGTACTTC.

The chain links TRBV10-2 to TRBJ2-3, with 7 bases that match TRBD2. Germline lookup yields CDR1 WSHSY and CDR2 SAAADI. Losses at the gene ends were 6 bases for V and 0 bases for J; bases not matched to a gene: 9. The CDR3 has 16 residues. CDR3 amino acids: CASSPGPGGSTDTQYF. Written as DNA, the CDR3 is TGCGCCAGCAGCCCCGGGCCGGGGGGAAGCACAGATACGCAGTATTTT.

V gene TRBV7-8 combines with J gene TRBJ1-1, with D possibly matching TRBD1 (6 bases). Trimming left V 3 bases short and J 2 bases short, with 19 bases between. This CDR3 is built from 17 residues. Germline lookup yields CDR1 SGHVS and CDR2 FQNEAQ. The CDR3 nucleotides are TGTGCCAGCAGCTTTTTCCCCAACCCCAGGGGTAACACTGAAGCTTTCTTT. Amino acid sequence: CASSFFPNPRGNTEAFF.

The V call is TRBV9, the J call TRBJ2-7, with 12 bases identical to TRBD1. The CDR3 runs to 16 residues. CDR1 is SGDLS and CDR2 is YYNGEE in the germline V gene. J lost 3 bases, V lost 3 bases, and 7 bases had no gene match. In nucleotides, the CDR3 is TGTGCCAGCAGCGCCCCAGGGACAGGGGGCAGCTACGAGCAGTACTTC. Protein product: CASSAPGTGGSYEQYF.

The rearrangement links TRBV28 to TRBJ2-3; no reliable D call. Germline V CDR1 and CDR2: MDHEN, SYDVKM. V dropped 3 bases and J dropped 3 bases, with 4 bases sitting between them. The CDR3 contains 12 residues. The DNA for the CDR3 is TGTGCCAGCAGTTTTCGTACAGATACGCAGTATTTT. Its translation: CASSFRTDTQYF.

This clone was recorded only once. The chain is built from TRBV4-3 and TRBJ2-1; 8 nucleotides line up with TRBD1. After removal of 5 bases from V and 8 bases from J, the junction contained 11 bases not matched to a gene. The CDR3 runs 15 residues. CDR1 is LGHNA, CDR2 YSLEER, per germline. The CDR3 here is CASSLGQGLSDEQFF. CDR3 sequence (DNA): TGCGCCAGCAGCTTAGGACAGGGTTTAAGTGATGAGCAGTTCTTC.

The CDR3 loop reads CASSISGPANYGYTF. CDR3 nucleotides: TGTGCCAGTAGTATCTCGGGCCCAGCTAACTATGGCTACACCTTC. The rearrangement joins TRBV19 to TRBJ1-2; unclear D gene. This CDR3 is 15 amino acids long. CDR1 and CDR2 from the germline V gene are LNHDA and SQIVND (reference sequence). The ends were cut back, 3 bases at V and 0 bases at J, with 11 bases in the middle.

The CDR3 sequence is CASSGLAGGSIDEQYF. CDR3 nucleotides: TGTGCCAGCAGCGGGCTAGCGGGAGGTTCGATCGACGAGCAGTACTTC. The V gene is TRBV9, the J gene TRBJ2-7, with 11 bases lining up with TRBD2. J was trimmed by 5 bases and V by 3 bases; bases with no gene match: 10. The CDR3 covers 16 residues. Germline V gives CDR1 SGDLS, CDR2 YYNGEE. The full variable domain, with the rest looked up from reference TRBV9 and TRBJ2-7, is DSGVTQTPKHLITATGQRVTLRCSPRSGDLSVYWYQQSLDQGLQFLIQYYNGEERAKGNILERFSAQQFPDLHSELNLSSLELGDSALYFCASSGLAGGSIDEQYFGPGTRLTVT.

The V call is TRBV25-1, the J call TRBJ2-7; 7 bases are shared with TRBD1. V gave up 7 bases and J gave up 2 bases; unmatched junction bases: 11. This CDR3 comprises 15 residues. Germline loops: CDR1 MGHDK, CDR2 SYGVNS. The chain's CDR3 is CASIKRTGSPYEQYF. Written as DNA, the CDR3 is TGTGCCAGCATAAAAAGGACAGGTTCCCCCTACGAGCAGTACTTC.

V and J are TRBV14 and TRBJ2-6, with 7 positions matching TRBD2. After removal of 4 bases from V and 12 bases from J, the junction contained 0 bases not matched to a gene. The germline gives CDR1 SGHDN, CDR2 FVKESK. CDR3 length: 11 amino acids. The DNA of the CDR3 is TGTGCCAGCAGCCGGGGGGGCGTCCTGACTTTC. It codes for CASSRGGVLTF.

CDR3 loop: CASSLESGGEKLFF. The CDR3 DNA is TGTGCCAGCAGCTTAGAGTCAGGGGGGGAAAAACTGTTTTTT. V usage is TRBV7-8 and J usage is TRBJ1-4; 7 bases are shared with TRBD1. Germline V gene data show CDR1 as SGHVS and CDR2 as FQNEAQ. V shed 1 base and J 8 bases; nucleotides not matched to a gene: 4. The CDR3 covers 14 residues. The complete variable domain, with remaining parts taken from reference TRBV7-8 and TRBJ1-4, reads GAGVSQSPRYKVAKRGQDVALRCDPISGHVSLFWYQQALGQGPEFLTYFQNEAQLDKSGLPSDRFFAERPEGSVSTLKIQRTQQEDSAVYLCASSLESGGEKLFFGSGTQLSVL.

The chain has TRBV7-9 and TRBJ2-1; D remains ambiguous. Germline assignment: CDR1 SEHNR and CDR2 FQNEAQ (reference sequence). The CDR3 runs to 14 residues. V lost 1 base, J lost 4 bases, and 8 bases lay in between. In DNA, the CDR3 is TGTGCCAGCAGCTTAGATCACAAATACAATGAGCAGTTCTTC. Protein: CASSLDHKYNEQFF. The full variable domain, completed using reference TRBV7-9 and TRBJ2-1, is DTGVSQNPRHKITKRGQNVTFRCDPISEHNRLYWYRQTLGQGPEFLTYFQNEAQLEKSRLLSDRFSAERPKGSFSTLEIQRTEQGDSAMYLCASSLDHKYNEQFFGPGTRLTVL.

The rearrangement links TRBV10-1 to TRBJ2-1; D perhaps matches TRBD2 (6 bases). The CDR3 contains 16 residues. Trimming cost V 3 bases and J 5 bases, with 17 bases left between them. Per germline, CDR1 WNHNN and CDR2 SYGVQD (reference sequence). CDR3 coding DNA: TGCGCCAGCAGTGACTCGGACTACCCTGTGGACAATGAGCAGTTCTTC. It is translated as CASSDSDYPVDNEQFF.

The chain employs TRBV19 and TRBJ2-2; 7 bases are a match to TRBD2. This CDR3 is built from 15 residues. Germline V gene sequence: CDR1 LNHDA, CDR2 SQIVND (reference sequence). The ends lost 10 bases at V and 5 bases at J; junction bases unmatched: 13. CDR3 DNA: TGTGCCACCCGAGGGCGGGAGAGTCCAACCGGGGAGCTGTTTTTT. Its protein is CATRGRESPTGELFF. Using reference TRBV19 and TRBJ2-2 for the parts outside the CDR3, the full variable domain is DGGITQSPKYLFRKEGQNVTLSCEQNLNHDAMYWYRQDPGQGLRLIYYSQIVNDFQKGDIAEGYSVSREKKESFPLTVTSAQKNPTAFYLCATRGRESPTGELFFGEGSRLTVL.

This chain uses TRBV5-6 with TRBJ2-1; 11 nucleotides match TRBD2. The CDR3 extends over 17 amino acids. Germline assignment: CDR1 SGHDT and CDR2 YYEEEE. With V trimmed by 0 bases and J by 3 bases, 5 bases remained unmatched. The CDR3 DNA follows: TGTGCCAGCAGCTTGGATTCGGGACTAGCGGTCTACAATGAGCAGTTCTTC. Amino acids: CASSLDSGLAVYNEQFF.

The rearrangement joins TRBV11-3 to TRBJ2-7; TRBD2 matches at 7 bases. The germline CDR1 and CDR2 sequences are SGHNT and YENEEA. V shed 2 bases and J 4 bases; nucleotides not matched to a gene: 2. The CDR3 extends over 13 amino acids. Here the CDR3 reads CASSLLREYEQYF. As DNA, the CDR3 is TGTGCCAGCAGCTTATTGCGGGAGTACGAGCAGTACTTC.

The CDR3: CASSFARDRANYGYTF. The CDR3 DNA is TGTGCCAGTAGTTTCGCCCGGGACAGGGCTAACTATGGCTACACCTTC. The chain joins TRBV19 to TRBJ1-2, with 9 positions matching TRBD1. J gave up 0 bases and V 5 bases, and 7 bases lay outside the gene matches. Germline V CDR1 and CDR2: LNHDA, SQIVND (reference sequence). This CDR3 has 16 amino acids.

This clone came up a few times. The chain combines TRBV6-1 with TRBJ2-1, with 12 bases aligning to TRBD2. The V segment lost 2 bases and the J segment 4 bases; nucleotides outside the gene matches: 0. The germline V gene has CDR1 MNHNS and CDR2 SASEGT. The length of the CDR3 is 15 residues. CDR3 in amino acids: CASSELAGGYNEQFF. The CDR3 nucleotides read TGTGCCAGCAGTGAACTAGCGGGGGGGTACAATGAGCAGTTCTTC.